One and the same sample provided the 17 T cell receptor beta chains below, sequenced in a study of neurological immune-mediated disorders. Each CDR3 protein gets one entry after TCRdb re-called the 5' RACE reads with MiXCR. The sample records about 50,000 distinct CDR3 sequences, 10% being singletons. The source material was PBMCs. The receptors here all came from a man in his 70s with HTLV-1-associated myelopathy (HAM/TSP).

Ten or more counts support this clonotype. The chain has TRBV20-1 and TRBJ1-1; D gene uncertain. The CDR3 sequence is 15 residues long. The V and J ends lost 6 bases and 4 bases respectively, with 21 bases between them. The V gene's germline CDR1 is DFQATT and CDR2 SNEGSKA (reference sequence). In nucleotides, the CDR3 is TGCAGTGCCACCAGGTTTTCCGGAGCAGGCACTGAAGCTTTCTTT. Its protein product is CSATRFSGAGTEAFF.

This clonotype has ten or more counts. The gene calls are TRBV29-1 and TRBJ2-7, with TRBD2 as a possible D gene (5 bases). The CDR3 contains 13 residues. Germline V gene sequence: CDR1 SQVTM, CDR2 ANQGSEA. The germline V and J ends were trimmed by 7 bases and 7 bases, with 20 bases remaining between them. The CDR3 is CSGGPGGGMEQYF. The CDR3 coding sequence is TGCAGCGGCGGGCCGGGTGGTGGGATGGAGCAGTACTTC.

This clonotype showed up many times. The chain links TRBV19 to TRBJ2-2, with 7 positions matching TRBD2. The CDR3 totals 14 residues. V shed 4 bases, J shed 6 bases, and the junction held 5 bases outside the gene matches. In germline, CDR1 is LNHDA, CDR2 SQIVND (reference sequence). CDR3 sequence (DNA): TGTGCCAGTAGTAGGGGAGGGATAGCCGGGGAGCTGTTTTTT. Protein: CASSRGGIAGELFF.

This clonotype was counted ten times or more. The chain joins TRBV10-3 to TRBJ1-1, with D maybe TRBD1 (6 bases). Looked up from germline, CDR1 is ENHRY and CDR2 is SYGVKD. This CDR3 region has 12 residues. Trimming left V 11 bases short and J 1 base short, with 11 bases between. This CDR3 is CAAADRNTEAFF. The CDR3 DNA sequence: TGTGCCGCCGCGGACAGGAACACTGAAGCTTTCTTT.

This clonotype showed up just a few times. V gene TRBV18 combines with J gene TRBJ2-1; D may correspond to TRBD1 or TRBD2 (6 bases each). Germline V gives CDR1 KGHSH, CDR2 LQKENI. V lost 6 bases and J 4 bases, leaving 22 bases between the germline ends. The CDR3 is made up of 17 amino acids. The CDR3 here is CASSTLGPGAPYNEQFF. The CDR3 DNA reads as TGTGCCAGCTCGACCCTCGGACCGGGGGCCCCATACAATGAGCAGTTCTTC.

In this sample, this clonotype turned up many times. The chain combines TRBV20-1 with TRBJ2-7, with D uncertain. The germline CDR1 and CDR2 sequences are DFQATT and SNEGSKA (reference sequence). There are 13 residues in the CDR3. V lost 3 bases and J 4 bases, leaving 13 bases between the germline ends. CDR3 in amino acids: CSASLVMGYEQYF. CDR3 nucleotide sequence: TGCAGTGCTAGTCTTGTCATGGGTTACGAGCAGTACTTC.

Only a few counts were recorded for this clonotype. No conserved phenylalanine or tryptophan ends this CDR3, so it is likely a read error. The limits of the CDR3 on the DNA are not certain, so only TCRdb's listed CDR3 is given. The J gene is TRBJ2-3, the V gene TRBV7-8; the DNA was not compared with TRBD2, the D call given in the table. Germline V gene sequence: CDR1 SGHVS, CDR2 FQNEAQ. The CDR3 is 15 amino acids in total, end residues counted. CDR3 residues: CVSSPDVASGRELYS.

This clonotype came up many times. One junction end does not reproduce the germline sequence, and a read error may be involved. This sequence joins TRBV27 and TRBJ2-7, with 7 bases that match TRBD1. Per the germline V gene, CDR1 is MNHEY and CDR2 is SMNVEV (reference sequence). The CDR3 sequence is 13 residues long. In DNA, the CDR3 is TGTGCCAGCAGTTTAGAAACCGGACAGGCTCCGCACTTC. Protein product: CASSLETGQAPHF.

This clonotype was seen many times. This chain joins TRBV5-1 and TRBJ2-7; 8 bases line up with TRBD1. The CDR3 has 16 residues. The J segment lost 7 bases and the V segment lost 0 bases, leaving 12 bases of the junction unmatched. Germline V gives CDR1 SGHRS, CDR2 YFSETQ. The CDR3 nucleotides read TGCGCCAGCAGCTTGGGGAGGGACAGGAGATATCGGGAGCAGTACTTC. Its protein product is CASSLGRDRRYREQYF. Variable domain in full (rest from reference TRBV5-1 and TRBJ2-7): KAGVTQTPRYLIKTRGQQVTLSCSPISGHRSVSWYQQTPGQGLQFLFEYFSETQRNKGNFPGRFSGRQFSNSRSEMNVSTLELGDSALYLCASSLGRDRRYREQYFGPGTRLTVT.

This clonotype was detected ten times or more. The gene calls are TRBV7-3 and TRBJ2-7, with a weak D call TRBD2 (6 bases). CDR3 size: 15 residues. Germline assignment: CDR1 SGHTA and CDR2 FQGTGA. V lost 5 bases and J lost 3, with 17 bases in between. This CDR3 reads CASSPQGGNLYEQYF. The CDR3 nucleotides read TGTGCCAGCAGCCCTCAGGGCGGGAACCTCTACGAGCAGTACTTC.

This clonotype was seen at least ten times. The chain has TRBV7-2 and TRBJ2-2, with D perhaps assigned TRBD1 or TRBD2 (6 bases each). Germline V gives CDR1 SGHTA, CDR2 FQGNSA. Trimming took 8 bases from V and 4 from J, leaving 14 bases between them. This CDR3 spans 14 amino acids. CDR3: CASASGAITGELFF. For the CDR3, the DNA is TGTGCCAGCGCCTCGGGGGCGATCACCGGGGAGCTGTTTTTT.

The chain is built from TRBV2 and TRBJ2-3; 11 nucleotides align to TRBD2. The J segment lost 3 bases and the V segment lost 7 bases, leaving 3 bases of the junction unmatched. This CDR3 is 14 amino acids long. The V gene's germline CDR1 is SNHLY and CDR2 FYNNEI. CDR3 sequence: CASKIAGGTDTQYF. DNA for the CDR3: TGTGCCAGCAAAATAGCGGGAGGGACAGATACGCAGTATTTT.

Remarks on this clonotype: At one end the junction does not follow the germline gene, possibly because of a read error. The chain uses TRBV5-6 and TRBJ2-1; 11 bases agree with TRBD2. This CDR3 contains 15 residues. Germline V gene sequence: CDR1 SGHDT, CDR2 YYEEEE. The CDR3 reads CANSLVAGGPEEQFF. CDR3 DNA: TGTGCCAACAGCTTGGTAGCGGGAGGGCCAGAGGAGCAGTTCTTC.

This clonotype has ten or more counts. The V gene is TRBV12-3 or TRBV12-4, the J gene TRBJ2-2, with D perhaps matching TRBD1 (5 bases). With 6 bases removed from V and 4 bases from J, the gap between germline ends came to 18 bases. The CDR3 consists of 16 residues. CDR3 loop: CASSSSGYPSTGELFF. In nucleotides, the CDR3 is TGTGCCAGCAGCTCGTCAGGGTATCCCAGCACCGGGGAGCTGTTTTTT.

This clonotype has at least ten counts. The CDR3 spells CSAREASASNQPQHF. Here the CDR3 DNA reads TGCAGTGCTAGAGAGGCGTCAGCCAGCAATCAGCCCCAGCATTTT. The chain is built from TRBV20-1 and TRBJ1-5, with no clear D. V was shortened by 0 bases and J by 1 base, with 10 bases between the two germline ends. This CDR3 is 15 amino acids long. Germline CDR1 and CDR2: DFQATT and SNEGSKA (reference sequence).

This clonotype was seen at least ten times. CDR3 in DNA: TGCGCCAGCAGCTTGGACTCAGGATACAATCAGCCCCAGCATTTT. It encodes CASSLDSGYNQPQHF. This rearrangement joins TRBV5-1 to TRBJ1-5; D ambiguous. The CDR3 covers 15 residues. V was shortened by 0 bases and J by 3 bases, with 10 bases between the two germline ends. CDR1 is SGHRS and CDR2 is YFSETQ in the germline V gene.

This clonotype was seen a few times. The rearrangement uses TRBV5-1 and TRBJ1-1; 8 bases fit TRBD1. The CDR3 covers 15 residues. The V gene's germline CDR1 is SGHRS and CDR2 YFSETQ. The J segment lost 5 bases and the V segment lost 7 bases, leaving 13 bases of the junction unmatched. DNA of the CDR3: TGCGCCAGCCTCGGGACAGGTAGAGGAAGGACTGAAGCTTTCTTT. It translates to CASLGTGRGRTEAFF.